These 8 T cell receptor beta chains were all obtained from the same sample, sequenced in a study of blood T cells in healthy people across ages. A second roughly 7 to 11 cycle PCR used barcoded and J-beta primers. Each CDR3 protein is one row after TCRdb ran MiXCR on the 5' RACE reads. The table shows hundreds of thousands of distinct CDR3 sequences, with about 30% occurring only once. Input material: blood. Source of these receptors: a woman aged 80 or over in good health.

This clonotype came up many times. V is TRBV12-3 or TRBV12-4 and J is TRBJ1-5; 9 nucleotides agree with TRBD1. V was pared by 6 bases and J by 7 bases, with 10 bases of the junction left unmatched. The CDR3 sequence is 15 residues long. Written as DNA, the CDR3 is TGTGCCAGCAGCTCAACCGGGACAGGGAGGCAGCCCCAGCATTTT. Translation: CASSSTGTGRQPQHF.

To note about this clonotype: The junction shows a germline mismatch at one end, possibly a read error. The CDR3 region is CIGQGEDNEQFF. In DNA form, the CDR3 reads TGTATTGGACAGGGAGAGGACAATGAGCAGTTCTTC. The rearrangement uses TRBV20-1 and TRBJ2-1; 8 bases are a match to TRBD1. CDR3 size: 12 residues. Germline V gene sequence: CDR1 DFQATT, CDR2 SNEGSKA (reference sequence).

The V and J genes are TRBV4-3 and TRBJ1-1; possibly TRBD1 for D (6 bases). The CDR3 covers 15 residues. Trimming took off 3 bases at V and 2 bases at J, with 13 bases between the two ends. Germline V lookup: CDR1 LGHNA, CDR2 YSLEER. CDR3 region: CASSQMTGGNTEAFF. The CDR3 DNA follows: TGCGCCAGCAGCCAGATGACAGGTGGAAACACTGAAGCTTTCTTT.

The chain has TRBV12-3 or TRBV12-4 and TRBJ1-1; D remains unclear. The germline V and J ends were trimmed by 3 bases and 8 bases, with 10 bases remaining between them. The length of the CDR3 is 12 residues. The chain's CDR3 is CASSFRVVEAFF. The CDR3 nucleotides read TGTGCCAGCAGTTTTCGGGTAGTAGAAGCTTTCTTT.

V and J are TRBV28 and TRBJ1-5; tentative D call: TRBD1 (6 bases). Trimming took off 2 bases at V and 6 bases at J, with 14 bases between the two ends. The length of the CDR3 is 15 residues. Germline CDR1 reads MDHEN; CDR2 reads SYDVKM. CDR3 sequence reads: CASSLLDRNSQPQHF. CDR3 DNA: TGTGCCAGCAGTTTACTTGACAGGAACAGTCAGCCCCAGCATTTT.

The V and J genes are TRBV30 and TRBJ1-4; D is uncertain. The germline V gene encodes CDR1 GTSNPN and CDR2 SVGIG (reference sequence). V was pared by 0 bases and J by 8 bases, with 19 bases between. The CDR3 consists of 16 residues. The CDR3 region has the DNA TGTGCCTGGAGTGTACGAGGATGGCATGAGAACGAAAAACTGTTTTTT. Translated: CAWSVRGWHENEKLFF.

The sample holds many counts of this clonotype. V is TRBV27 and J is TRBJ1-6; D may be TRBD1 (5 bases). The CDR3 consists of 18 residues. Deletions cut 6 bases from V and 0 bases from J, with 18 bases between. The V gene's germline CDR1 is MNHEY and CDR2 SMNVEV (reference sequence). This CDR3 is CASSTNLGGSSYNSPLHF. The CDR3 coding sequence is TGTGCCAGCAGCACAAATCTTGGGGGGAGCTCCTATAATTCACCCCTCCACTTT.

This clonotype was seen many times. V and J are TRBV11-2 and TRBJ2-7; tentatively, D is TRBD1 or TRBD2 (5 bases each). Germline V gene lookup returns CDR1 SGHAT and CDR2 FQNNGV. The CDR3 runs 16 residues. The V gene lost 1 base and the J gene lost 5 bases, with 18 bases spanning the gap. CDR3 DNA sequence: TGTGCCAGCAGCTTAGCTCCGGGACCGCCAATGAACGAGCAGTACTTC. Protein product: CASSLAPGPPMNEQYF.